This T cell receptor beta chain was recorded in a study of T cells after yellow fever vaccination. Findings and limits, study-wide: Reappearance after the booster was observed for most primary-vaccination clones (about 96% CD4, about 86% CD8).

Turning to this clonotype: The antigen is not known.

A single record per CDR3 protein comes from TCRdb applying MiXCR to the 5' RACE reads. The sample carries a few hundred thousand distinct CDR3 sequences, more than 3% recorded once. This specimen consisted of PBMCs, obtained on the day of the yellow fever booster vaccination. The source is a young man who received the YFV17D yellow fever vaccine.

The CDR3 loop is CASRLDRVYGYTF. The CDR3 DNA reads as TGTGCCAGCAGGCTTGACAGGGTCTATGGCTACACCTTC. J is TRBJ1-2 and V is TRBV6-2 or TRBV6-3, with 7 bases identical to TRBD1. Losses at the gene ends were 6 bases for V and 4 bases for J; bases not matched to a gene: 5. Germline V CDR1 and CDR2: MNHEY, SVGEGT. This CDR3 comprises 13 residues.